The entry below gives a single TCR beta chain sequence along with its context. Its target is unknown. These data are taken from a study of shared clonotypes between healthy human individuals. At the level of the study: A donor's plate count was three for CD4 naive and three for CD4 memory; CD8 naive had two and CD8 memory one.

Germline-derived CDR1 and CDR2 are PRHDT and FYEKMQ (reference sequence). V was trimmed by 1 base and J by 3 bases, leaving 7 bases between them. This CDR3 has 14 residues. The assay was immunoSEQ multiplex PCR, and TCRdb's table has in-frame clones only and misses some. The table includes 2 million to 2.5 million clones, about 94% detected once. Study observations and caveats: Relative to memory subsets, naive subsets generally showed larger estimated richness.

The chain joins TRBV13 to TRBJ1-3; the D is unclear. This sequence originates from a man between 18 and 29 years old in good health. The material sequenced was naive CD4+ T cells sorted from blood. Documented subset: CD45RA+ positively selected. This CDR3 is CASSLADVGNTIYF. CDR3 coding DNA: TGTGCCAGCAGCTTAGCGGACGTTGGAAACACCATATATTTT. The whole variable domain, remainder taken from reference TRBV13 and TRBJ1-3, is AAGVIQSPRHLIKEKRETATLKCYPIPRHDTVYWYQQGPGQDPQFLISFYEKMQSDKGSIPDRFSAQQFSDYHSELNMSSLELGDSALYFCASSLADVGNTIYFGEGSWLTVV.